These 24 T cell receptor beta chains share one sample of origin, sequenced in a study of beta chain features in type 1 diabetes. Investigators reverse transcribed all isolated RNA, so they sequenced expressed TCRB transcripts. Here immunoSEQ multiplex PCR was the method, and the copy in TCRdb shows in-frame clones only, minus some. This table holds 450,000 to 550,000 clones, 30% found once. The material sequenced was naive CD4+ T cells from blood. These receptors were taken from a young man in good health.

The rearrangement links TRBV2 to TRBJ2-3; TRBD2 matches 8 bases. Germline V gene lookup returns CDR1 SNHLY and CDR2 FYNNEI. The CDR3 contains 17 residues. V lost 4 bases and J lost 1; bases outside the gene matches: 10. The CDR3 DNA is TGTGCCAGCAGTGTACGGGGTGCAGCGGGAGGCACAGATACGCAGTATTTT. Amino acid sequence: CASSVRGAAGGTDTQYF.

V and J are TRBV25-1 and TRBJ2-1, with 9 bases fitting TRBD1. The junction had 4 bases not matched to a gene; V was cut back by 4 bases and J by 3 bases. Germline CDR1 is MGHDK and CDR2 is SYGVNS. The CDR3 has 15 amino acids. This CDR3 is CASSVTGGGYNEQFF. The DNA of the CDR3 is TGTGCCAGCAGTGTCACAGGGGGCGGCTACAATGAGCAGTTCTTC.

As DNA, the CDR3 is TGCGCCAGCAGGCGACTAGCGGGAGGAGGGACGGAGACCCAGTACTTC. It codes for CASRRLAGGGTETQYF. V gene TRBV5-1 combines with J gene TRBJ2-5; TRBD2 matches 13 bases. Germline assignment: CDR1 SGHRS and CDR2 YFSETQ. V shed 5 bases, J shed 5 bases, and the junction held 9 bases outside the gene matches. The CDR3 consists of 16 residues.

DNA for the CDR3: TGTGCCAGCAGCCCCTCAGCGGGAGGGTTACACGAGCAGTACTTC. The encoded protein is CASSPSAGGLHEQYF. The chain uses TRBV7-6 and TRBJ2-7; 10 positions match TRBD2. The length of the CDR3 is 15 residues. Germline V gives CDR1 SGHVS, CDR2 FNYEAQ. Trimming cost V 5 bases and J 5 bases; bases outside gene matches: 9.

This clone was observed a handful of times. This chain uses TRBV30 with TRBJ2-3, with D perhaps given as TRBD1 or TRBD2 (5 bases each). The V gene's germline CDR1 is GTSNPN and CDR2 SVGIG (reference sequence). V was shortened by 4 bases and J by 0 bases, with 11 bases between the two germline ends. The CDR3 loop spans 14 amino acids. In DNA form, the CDR3 reads TGTGCCTGGACTGTCGGGGCAAGCACAGATACGCAGTATTTT. It translates to CAWTVGASTDTQYF.

This sequence joins TRBV14 and TRBJ2-7; D is ambiguous. Looked up from germline, CDR1 is SGHDN and CDR2 is FVKESK. The CDR3 extends over 14 amino acids. V gave up 5 bases and J gave up 0 bases, with 11 bases separating them. The CDR3 region has the DNA TGTGCCAGCAGCTCACCCAGGACCTCCTACGAGCAGTACTTC. Its translation is CASSSPRTSYEQYF.

This clone was detected only a few times. Additional DNA sequences in this sample encode the identical CDR3. J is TRBJ2-1 and V is TRBV30; 8 bases agree with TRBD2. Per germline, CDR1 GTSNPN and CDR2 SVGIG (reference sequence). V dropped 0 bases and J dropped 9; count of bases not matched to a gene: 1. The CDR3 spans 12 residues. CDR3 coding DNA: TGTGCCTGGAGTGTACGGGGGGGTGAGCAGTTCTTC. Translation gives CAWSVRGGEQFF. Variable domain in full (rest from reference TRBV30 and TRBJ2-1): SQTIHQWPATLVQPVGSPLSLECTVEGTSNPNLYWYRQAAGRGLQLLFYSVGIGQISSEVPQNLSASRPQDRQFILSSKKLLLSDSGFYLCAWSVRGGEQFFGPGTRLTVL.

This chain links TRBV30 with TRBJ1-3; the D gene is possibly TRBD1 (5 bases). CDR3 size: 15 residues. Deletions cut 5 bases from V and 1 base from J, with 15 bases between. Germline assignment: CDR1 GTSNPN and CDR2 SVGIG (reference sequence). CDR3 sequence reads: CAWGDAAVSGNTIYF. The CDR3 DNA reads as TGTGCCTGGGGGGACGCGGCCGTTTCTGGAAACACCATATATTTT.

This clone was observed a few times. The CDR3 nucleotides read TGTGCCTTCGGGACTCTCTATGAGCAGTTCTTC. It encodes CAFGTLYEQFF. This rearrangement joins TRBV30 to TRBJ2-1, with D possibly TRBD2 on 6 matching bases. This CDR3 region has 11 residues. Trimming took 7 bases from V and 8 from J, leaving 12 bases between them. Germline V gene data show CDR1 as GTSNPN and CDR2 as SVGIG (reference sequence).

This clone was seen a few times. This sequence joins TRBV29-1 and TRBJ1-1; D ambiguous. Per germline, CDR1 SQVTM and CDR2 ANQGSEA. The CDR3 runs 14 residues. V lost 2 bases and J lost 4, with 14 bases in between. This chain's CDR3 is CSVEWGSWGTEAFF. The CDR3 DNA reads TGCAGCGTTGAATGGGGTTCTTGGGGCACTGAAGCTTTCTTT. The full variable domain, with the rest looked up from reference TRBV29-1 and TRBJ1-1, is SAVISQKPSRDICQRGTSLTIQCQVDSQVTMMFWYRQQPGQSLTLIATANQGSEATYESGFVIDKFPISRPNLTFSTLTVSNMSPEDSSIYLCSVEWGSWGTEAFFGQGTRLTVV.

This clone was counted a few times. This chain connects TRBV20-1 to TRBJ1-1; D is perhaps TRBD1 (5 bases). This CDR3 region has 11 residues. Germline loops: CDR1 DFQATT, CDR2 SNEGSKA (reference sequence). Trimming took 4 bases from V and 7 from J, leaving 10 bases between them. The CDR3 bases are TGCAGTGCTACCCGACAGCTTGAAGCTTTCTTT. Translation: CSATRQLEAFF.

V is TRBV7-6 and J is TRBJ2-3, with a tentative D call TRBD2 (7 bases). There are 15 residues in the CDR3. Per the germline V gene, CDR1 is SGHVS and CDR2 is FNYEAQ. V was clipped by 5 bases and J by 4 bases, with 16 bases between them. The CDR3 coding sequence is TGTGCCAGCAGCAGGGGGGGAGCCGGGCCAGATACGCAGTATTTT. Amino acid sequence: CASSRGGAGPDTQYF.

The rearrangement joins TRBV10-3 to TRBJ2-3; D ambiguous. Germline V gene sequence: CDR1 ENHRY, CDR2 SYGVKD. The CDR3 consists of 14 residues. V was shortened by 6 bases and J by 0 bases, with 10 bases between the two germline ends. This CDR3 reads CAISPPGSTDTQYF. The CDR3 DNA reads as TGTGCCATCAGCCCCCCCGGAAGCACAGATACGCAGTATTTT.

This clone was detected only a few times. The DNA for the CDR3 is TGCGCCAGCAGCTCTATAGCGGGAAGGGCCTACAATGAGCAGTTCTTC. Translated: CASSSIAGRAYNEQFF. V gene TRBV5-1 combines with J gene TRBJ2-1, with 8 positions matching TRBD2. V dropped 3 bases and J dropped 2; count of bases not matched to a gene: 7. Germline V lookup: CDR1 SGHRS, CDR2 YFSETQ. This CDR3 region has 16 residues.

This chain joins TRBV5-4 and TRBJ1-1; weak D call: TRBD1 (6 bases). Per germline, CDR1 SGHNT and CDR2 YYREEE (reference sequence). This CDR3 is 14 amino acids long. The V end lost 2 bases, the J end lost 1 base, and 9 bases lay between the germline ends. The DNA for the CDR3 is TGTGCCAGCAGCTTACAGGGCACGAACACTGAAGCTTTCTTT. This gives the protein CASSLQGTNTEAFF.

The genes are TRBV30 and TRBJ2-7; 8 nucleotides align to TRBD2. V lost 2 bases, J lost 0 bases, and 3 bases stayed unmatched. The length of the CDR3 is 14 residues. In germline, CDR1 is GTSNPN, CDR2 SVGIG (reference sequence). The CDR3 loop reads CAWSTSGSSYEQYF. The CDR3 nucleotides are TGTGCCTGGAGTACCAGCGGGAGCTCCTACGAGCAGTACTTC.

This chain links TRBV29-1 with TRBJ2-5; D uncertain. The CDR3 runs 12 residues. With 4 bases removed from V and 5 bases from J, the gap between germline ends came to 11 bases. Germline CDR1 reads SQVTM; CDR2 reads ANQGSEA. The CDR3 here is CSVVIALETQYF. The CDR3 nucleotides are TGCAGCGTTGTTATAGCTCTGGAGACCCAGTACTTC.

The V gene is TRBV5-6, the J gene TRBJ2-1; D unclear. CDR1 and CDR2 from the germline V gene are SGHDT and YYEEEE. CDR3 length equals 13 residues. The ends were cut back, 2 bases at V and 4 bases at J, with 7 bases in the middle. CDR3: CASSLGPYNEQFF. Here the CDR3 DNA reads TGTGCCAGCAGCTTAGGACCTTACAATGAGCAGTTCTTC.

This sequence joins TRBV7-2 and TRBJ2-1; 8 nucleotides match TRBD1. Germline values: CDR1 SGHTA, CDR2 FQGNSA. CDR3 size: 13 residues. The V and J ends lost 3 bases and 13 bases, in that order; junction bases with no gene match: 8. The CDR3 here is CASSFLSGQEQFF. The CDR3 DNA reads as TGTGCCAGCAGCTTTCTGTCGGGACAGGAACAGTTCTTC.

This clone was counted a few times. The chain uses TRBV10-3 and TRBJ2-7; the match to TRBD1 covers 8 bases. V was pared by 10 bases and J by 3 bases, with 8 bases of the junction left unmatched. The CDR3 covers 13 residues. Germline V gives CDR1 ENHRY, CDR2 SYGVKD. Here the CDR3 reads CATLRQGNYEQYF. CDR3 nucleotide sequence: TGTGCCACATTGAGACAGGGGAACTACGAGCAGTACTTC.

Only a few counts were recorded for this clone. Other DNA sequences in this sample translate to the same CDR3. CDR3 nucleotide sequence: TGTGCCTGGAGTAGTGGAAACACCATATATTTT. Translated, it gives CAWSSGNTIYF. This chain joins TRBV30 and TRBJ1-3; no reliable D call. Trimming removed 2 bases from V and 3 bases from J, with 2 bases in between. The germline V gene has CDR1 GTSNPN and CDR2 SVGIG (reference sequence). CDR3 size: 11 residues.

The V gene is TRBV30, the J gene TRBJ1-2; D is unclear. CDR3 length equals 13 residues. The germline gives CDR1 GTSNPN, CDR2 SVGIG (reference sequence). V was cut by 0 bases and J by 8 bases, with 13 bases left in between. CDR3 coding DNA: TGTGCCTGGAGTGTACGAGGTGAGAGAGGCTACACCTTC. Protein product: CAWSVRGERGYTF.

The CDR3 nucleotides read TGTGCCAGCAGTTTAGCGCCCCTAGCCTACAATGAGCAGTTCTTC. This gives the protein CASSLAPLAYNEQFF. This sequence joins TRBV6-5 and TRBJ2-1; D is possibly TRBD2 (5 bases). CDR1 and CDR2 from the germline V gene are MNHEY and SVGAGI. The CDR3 has 15 residues. Trimming removed 4 bases from V and 2 bases from J, with 12 bases in between.

In its sample, this clone was seen a few times. The V and J genes are TRBV29-1 and TRBJ2-5; 9 nucleotides match TRBD2. There are 18 residues in the CDR3. Unmatched junction bases numbered 19, after V lost 6 bases and J lost 2 bases. Germline lookup yields CDR1 SQVTM and CDR2 ANQGSEA. The DNA for the CDR3 is TGCAGCGTAAACCAGGGGACTAGCACCTCCCCTTGGCAAGAGACCCAGTACTTC. Translated: CSVNQGTSTSPWQETQYF.